This T cell receptor (beta chain) was captured in a study of technical replicates of blood from a few donors. Generated by immunoSEQ multiplex PCR, the TCRdb table keeps only in-frame clones and is missing some. The top ten hold under 0.45% of the sample, which has 40,000 to 55,000 clones, 95% to 96% seen once. V lost 1 base to trimming and J lost 3 bases, with 16 bases between them. The CDR3 covers 17 residues. In germline, CDR1 is SGHVS, CDR2 FQNEAQ. The TCR was taken from a human donor in good health. The J gene is TRBJ1-3, the V gene TRBV7-8; D not certain. Sequenced input: T cells isolated from PBMCs. The CDR3 reads CASSLEFGLVLGNTIYF. As DNA, the CDR3 is TGTGCCAGCAGCTTAGAGTTCGGGTTAGTCCTTGGAAACACCATATATTTT.